This T cell receptor (beta chain) was sequenced during a study of identifying expanded T cells in peripheral blood. General study results and limits: Differentially abundant clones: roughly 1.2 between replicates, 16.4 at about 13 days, around 20 at four. Variance in clone template counts between approximately 2-week samples significantly increased with total template count across all healthy donors.

During the collection period, no donor immune events like infections were recorded. In this sample, this clone turned up once. Its target is not known. Produced via immunoSEQ multiplex PCR; TCRdb's table is partial and in-frame only. The top ten hold 12% to 15% of the sample, which has approximately 50,000 clones, approximately 86% seen once. V shed 4 bases and J 3 bases; nucleotides not matched to a gene: 9. There are 15 residues in the CDR3. Germline V gene data show CDR1 as SGHNT and CDR2 as YYREEE (reference sequence). Sequenced: blood. The V and J genes are TRBV5-4 and TRBJ1-2; 7 nucleotides align to TRBD1. This TCR was sampled from a person aged 18 to 75 in good health. The CDR3 loop is CASSPPQGIHYGYTF. Here the CDR3 DNA reads TGTGCCAGCAGCCCGCCACAGGGGATTCACTATGGCTACACCTTC.